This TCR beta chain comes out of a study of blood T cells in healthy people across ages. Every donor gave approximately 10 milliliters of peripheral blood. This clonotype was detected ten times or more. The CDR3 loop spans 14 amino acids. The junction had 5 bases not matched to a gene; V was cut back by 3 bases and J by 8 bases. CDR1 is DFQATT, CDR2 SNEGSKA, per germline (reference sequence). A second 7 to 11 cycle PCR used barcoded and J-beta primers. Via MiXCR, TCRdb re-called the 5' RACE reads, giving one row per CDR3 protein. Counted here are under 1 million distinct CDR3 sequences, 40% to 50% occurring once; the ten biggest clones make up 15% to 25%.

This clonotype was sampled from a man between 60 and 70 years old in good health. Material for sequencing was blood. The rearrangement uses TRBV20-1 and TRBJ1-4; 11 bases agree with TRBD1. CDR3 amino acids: CSARMDRGREKLFF. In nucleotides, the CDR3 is TGCAGTGCTAGGATGGACAGGGGGCGGGAAAAACTGTTTTTT.